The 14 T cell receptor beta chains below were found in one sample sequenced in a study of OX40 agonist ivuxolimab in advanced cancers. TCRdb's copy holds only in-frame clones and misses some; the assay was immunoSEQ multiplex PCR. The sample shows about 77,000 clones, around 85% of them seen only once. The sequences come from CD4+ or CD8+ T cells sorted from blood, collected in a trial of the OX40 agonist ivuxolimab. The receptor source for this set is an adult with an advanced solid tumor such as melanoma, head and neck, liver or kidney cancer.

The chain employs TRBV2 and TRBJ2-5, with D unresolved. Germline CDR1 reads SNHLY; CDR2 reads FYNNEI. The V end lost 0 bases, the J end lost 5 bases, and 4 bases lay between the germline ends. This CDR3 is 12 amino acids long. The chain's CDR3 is CASSEARETQYF. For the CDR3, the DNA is TGTGCCAGCAGTGAAGCGCGGGAGACCCAGTACTTC. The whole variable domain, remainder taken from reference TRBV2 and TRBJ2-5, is EPEVTQTPSHQVTQMGQEVILRCVPISNHLYFYWYRQILGQKVEFLVSFYNNEISEKSEIFDDQFSVERPDGSNFTLKIRSTKLEDSAMYFCASSEARETQYFGPGTRLLVL.

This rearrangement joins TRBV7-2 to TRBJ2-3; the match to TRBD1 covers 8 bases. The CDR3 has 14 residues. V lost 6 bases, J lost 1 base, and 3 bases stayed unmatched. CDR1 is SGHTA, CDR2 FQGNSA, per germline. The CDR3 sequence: CASSPGQGTDTQYF. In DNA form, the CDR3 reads TGTGCCAGCAGTCCGGGACAGGGCACAGATACGCAGTATTTT.

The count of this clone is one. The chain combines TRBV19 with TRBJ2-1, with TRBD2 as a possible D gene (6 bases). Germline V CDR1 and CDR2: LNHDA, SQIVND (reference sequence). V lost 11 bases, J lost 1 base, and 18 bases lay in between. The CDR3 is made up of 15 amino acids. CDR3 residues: CAFPPSGRSYNEQFF. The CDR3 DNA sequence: TGTGCCTTCCCCCCGAGCGGGCGGTCCTACAATGAGCAGTTCTTC.

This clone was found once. The DNA for the CDR3 is TGTGCCAGCAGAGAGGGTGTAGGTCAGCCCCAGCATTTT. Translation: CASREGVGQPQHF. The chain is built from TRBV27 and TRBJ1-5; unclear D gene. V was cut by 6 bases and J by 6 bases, with 12 bases left in between. There are 13 residues in the CDR3. Germline lookup yields CDR1 MNHEY and CDR2 SMNVEV (reference sequence).

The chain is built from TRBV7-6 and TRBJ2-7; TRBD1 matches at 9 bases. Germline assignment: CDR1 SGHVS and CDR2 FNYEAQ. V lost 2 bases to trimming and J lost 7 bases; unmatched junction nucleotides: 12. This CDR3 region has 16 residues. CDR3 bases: TGTGCCAGCAGCTTAAGAGGGAGGACAGGGGCGGGTGAGCAGTACTTC. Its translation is CASSLRGRTGAGEQYF.

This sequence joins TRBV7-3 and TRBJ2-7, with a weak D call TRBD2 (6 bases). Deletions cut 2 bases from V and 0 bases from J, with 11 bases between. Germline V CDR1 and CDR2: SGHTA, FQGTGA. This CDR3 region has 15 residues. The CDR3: CASSLYGGTSYEQYF. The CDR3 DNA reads TGTGCCAGCAGCTTATACGGCGGGACCTCCTACGAGCAGTACTTC. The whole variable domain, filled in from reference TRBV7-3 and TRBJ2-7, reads GAGVSQTPSNKVTEKGKYVELRCDPISGHTALYWYRQSLGQGPEFLIYFQGTGAADDSGLPNDRFFAVRPEGSVSTLKIQRTERGDSAVYLCASSLYGGTSYEQYFGPGTRLTVT.

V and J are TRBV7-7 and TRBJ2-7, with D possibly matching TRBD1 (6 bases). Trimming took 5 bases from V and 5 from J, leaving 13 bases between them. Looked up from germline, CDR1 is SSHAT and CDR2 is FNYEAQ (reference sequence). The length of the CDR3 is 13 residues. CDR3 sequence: CASSTRQDNEQYF. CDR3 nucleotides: TGTGCCAGCAGCACCCGACAGGACAACGAGCAGTACTTC.

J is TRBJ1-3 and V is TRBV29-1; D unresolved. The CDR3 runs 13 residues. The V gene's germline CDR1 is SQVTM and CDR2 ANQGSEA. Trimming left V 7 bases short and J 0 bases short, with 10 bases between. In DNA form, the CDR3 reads TGCAGCGCCAAGGTAGTCTCTGGAAACACCATATATTTT. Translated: CSAKVVSGNTIYF.

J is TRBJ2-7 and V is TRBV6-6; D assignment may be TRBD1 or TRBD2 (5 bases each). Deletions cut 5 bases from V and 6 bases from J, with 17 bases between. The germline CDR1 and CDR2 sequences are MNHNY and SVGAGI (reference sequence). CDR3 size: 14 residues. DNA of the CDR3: TGTGCCAGCAGTCCGACCGGGACCAGTCGCGAGCAGTACTTC. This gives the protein CASSPTGTSREQYF.

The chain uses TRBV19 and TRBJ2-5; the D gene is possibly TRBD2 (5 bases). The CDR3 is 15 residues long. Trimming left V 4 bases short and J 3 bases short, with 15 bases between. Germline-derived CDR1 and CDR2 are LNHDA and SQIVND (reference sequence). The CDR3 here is CASSTRTPTKETQYF. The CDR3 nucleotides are TGTGCCAGTAGTACCAGGACTCCGACAAAAGAGACCCAGTACTTC.

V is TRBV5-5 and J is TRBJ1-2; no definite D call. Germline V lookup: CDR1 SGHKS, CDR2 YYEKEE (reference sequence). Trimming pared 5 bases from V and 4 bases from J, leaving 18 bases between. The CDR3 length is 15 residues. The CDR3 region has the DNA TGTGCCAGCAGACGAGAAGGGCAAGGTCTCTATGGCTACACCTTC. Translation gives CASRREGQGLYGYTF. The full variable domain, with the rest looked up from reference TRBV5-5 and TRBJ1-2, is DAGVTQSPTHLIKTRGQQVTLRCSPISGHKSVSWYQQVLGQGPQFIFQYYEKEERGRGNFPDRFSARQFPNYSSELNVNALLLGDSALYLCASRREGQGLYGYTFGSGTRLTVV.

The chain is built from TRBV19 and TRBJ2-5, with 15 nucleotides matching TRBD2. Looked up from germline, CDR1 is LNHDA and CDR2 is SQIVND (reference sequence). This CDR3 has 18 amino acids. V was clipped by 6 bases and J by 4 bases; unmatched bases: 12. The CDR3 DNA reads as TGTGCCAGTAGGCCAGGACTAGCGGGAGGGCGTATCCGAGAGACCCAGTACTTC. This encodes CASRPGLAGGRIRETQYF.

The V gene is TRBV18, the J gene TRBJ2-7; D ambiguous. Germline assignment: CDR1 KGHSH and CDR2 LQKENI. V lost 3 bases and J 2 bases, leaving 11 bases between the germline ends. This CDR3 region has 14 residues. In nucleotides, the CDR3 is TGTGCCAGCTCACCTCCGGGCCTCCCCTACGAGCAGTACTTC. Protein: CASSPPGLPYEQYF.

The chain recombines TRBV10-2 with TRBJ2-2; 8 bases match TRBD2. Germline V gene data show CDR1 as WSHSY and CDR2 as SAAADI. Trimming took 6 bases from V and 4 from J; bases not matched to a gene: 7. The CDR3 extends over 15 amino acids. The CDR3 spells CASRVGGASTGELFF. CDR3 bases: TGCGCCAGCAGGGTCGGGGGGGCGAGCACCGGGGAGCTGTTTTTT.